This T cell receptor beta chain was sequenced in a study of T cells in Graves' hyperthyroidism and ophthalmopathy. Study-level points and caveats: Researchers found most expanded thyroid clonotypes above 0.001 in blood as well.

On this clonotype itself: Its antigen is not known.

The CDR3 is 16 residues long. The trim removed 1 base at V and 5 bases at J, leaving 4 bases unmatched. Germline CDR1 reads SEHNR; CDR2 reads FQNEAQ (reference sequence). There were TCR beta CDR3 regions amplified from RNA transcripts. Primed by the HTBI set, a first-round RT-PCR was run on the TCR CDR3. TCRdb processed the multiplex PCR reads anew with MiXCR; each CDR3 protein has one entry. The sample yields nearly 600,000 distinct CDR3 sequences, approximately 15% seen once. The source of this sequence is a woman aged 25 to 45 with Graves' hyperthyroidism that later progressed to Graves' ophthalmopathy. Sequencing was done on a sample of blood. The genes are TRBV7-9 and TRBJ2-7, with TRBD2 matching 14 bases. The CDR3 is CASSLGVTSGRDEQYF. CDR3 DNA: TGTGCCAGCAGCTTAGGGGTGACTAGCGGGAGGGACGAGCAGTACTTC. The full variable domain, its missing parts supplied by reference TRBV7-9 and TRBJ2-7, is DTGVSQNPRHKITKRGQNVTFRCDPISEHNRLYWYRQTLGQGPEFLTYFQNEAQLEKSRLLSDRFSAERPKGSFSTLEIQRTEQGDSAMYLCASSLGVTSGRDEQYFGPGTRLTVT.